These 14 T cell receptor beta chains were sequenced from one sample in a study of shared clonotypes between healthy human individuals. Naive CD8 cells, CD45RO-negative and positively selected for CCR7, excluded terminally differentiated effector memory CD45RA+ cells. Profiled with immunoSEQ multiplex PCR; TCRdb holds only in-frame clones, not every one. The sample records some 600,000 clones, approximately 96% being singletons. The sequencing input was naive CD8+ T cells sorted from blood. All receptors derive from a woman under 40 in good health.

The chain combines TRBV5-4 with TRBJ1-2, with TRBD1 as a possible D gene (6 bases). The germline V gene encodes CDR1 SGHNT and CDR2 YYREEE (reference sequence). The V end was cut by 2 bases, the J end by 4 bases, with 12 bases between. CDR3 length: 14 amino acids. Here the CDR3 DNA reads TGTGCCAGCAGCTTCCGAGGGGGGGGCTATGGCTACACCTTC. Amino acids: CASSFRGGGYGYTF. The full variable domain, in which reference TRBV5-4 and TRBJ1-2 provide the parts outside the CDR3, is ETGVTQSPTHLIKTRGQQVTLRCSSQSGHNTVSWYQQALGQGPQFIFQYYREEENGRGNFPPRFSGLQFPNYSSELNVNALELDDSALYLCASSFRGGGYGYTFGSGTRLTVV.

J is TRBJ1-2 and V is TRBV6-5, with D perhaps TRBD1 (6 bases). Trimming shortened V by 6 bases and J by 0 bases, and 11 bases separated the two germline ends. Germline CDR1 reads MNHEY; CDR2 reads SVGAGI. The CDR3 runs 14 residues. The CDR3 is CASSRDTPNYGYTF. CDR3 coding DNA: TGTGCCAGCAGCCGGGACACGCCTAACTATGGCTACACCTTC.

CDR3: CASSSSRDNQPQHF. CDR3 nucleotides: TGTGCCAGCAGTTCCTCCAGGGACAATCAGCCCCAGCATTTT. This chain connects TRBV27 to TRBJ1-5; a possible D gene is TRBD1 (5 bases). Germline V lookup: CDR1 MNHEY, CDR2 SMNVEV (reference sequence). V shed 4 bases and J shed 3 bases, with 10 bases lying between them. The CDR3 runs to 14 residues.

As regards this clone: Other DNA sequences from this sample encode an identical CDR3 as well. J is TRBJ2-7 and V is TRBV27; 9 nucleotides line up with TRBD1. CDR1 and CDR2 from the germline V gene are MNHEY and SMNVEV (reference sequence). There are 13 residues in the CDR3. Trimming at V came to 6 bases and at J to 4 bases, leaving 4 bases not matched to a gene. The CDR3 loop reads CASRAGTGYEQYF. CDR3 DNA sequence: TGTGCCAGCAGAGCTGGGACAGGGTACGAGCAGTACTTC.

This clone was counted a single time. The rearrangement uses TRBV4-2 and TRBJ2-7; D may be TRBD1 or TRBD2 (5 bases each). Germline CDR1 is LGHNA and CDR2 is YNFKEQ. The CDR3 consists of 14 residues. The V end was cut by 4 bases, the J end by 2 bases, with 12 bases between. The CDR3 reads CASSPGRGPYEQYF. In DNA form, the CDR3 reads TGTGCCAGCAGCCCCGGAAGGGGACCCTACGAGCAGTACTTC.

This clone was detected only once. The CDR3 spells CASTIPDRVQPQHF. DNA of the CDR3: TGTGCCAGCACCATCCCTGACAGGGTGCAGCCCCAGCATTTT. The chain uses TRBV28 and TRBJ1-5; TRBD1 matches at 7 bases. The V gene's germline CDR1 is MDHEN and CDR2 SYDVKM. This CDR3 has 14 amino acids. V trimming: 7 bases; J trimming: 7 bases; junction bases outside the gene matches: 10. Using reference TRBV28 and TRBJ1-5 for the parts outside the CDR3, the full variable domain is DVKVTQSSRYLVKRTGEKVFLECVQDMDHENMFWYRQDPGLGLRLIYFSYDVKMKEKGDIPEGYSVSREKKERFSLILESASTNQTSMYLCASTIPDRVQPQHFGDGTRLSIL.

This clone has only a few counts. This chain joins TRBV27 and TRBJ2-1; D assignment may be TRBD1 or TRBD2 (5 bases each). The CDR3 contains 15 residues. V was clipped by 5 bases and J by 4 bases, with 15 bases between them. CDR1 and CDR2 (germline): MNHEY, SMNVEV (reference sequence). The DNA of the CDR3 is TGTGCCAGCAGTCTCTGGCGAGGGGAGTACAATGAGCAGTTCTTC. Residues: CASSLWRGEYNEQFF.

CDR3 in amino acids: CASSPGQGVDEQYF. The CDR3, as DNA: TGTGCCAGCTCCCCCGGACAGGGTGTCGACGAGCAGTACTTC. The V gene is TRBV18, the J gene TRBJ2-7, with 8 bases lining up with TRBD1. The V gene's germline CDR1 is KGHSH and CDR2 LQKENI. This CDR3 has 14 amino acids. The ends lost 6 bases at V and 5 bases at J; junction bases unmatched: 9. The variable domain in full, completed from reference TRBV18 and TRBJ2-7, reads NAGVMQNPRHLVRRRGQEARLRCSPMKGHSHVYWYRQLPEEGLKFMVYLQKENIIDESGMPKERFSAEFPKEGPSILRIQQVVRGDSAAYFCASSPGQGVDEQYFGPGTRLTVT.

This clone was recorded only once. The V call is TRBV25-1, the J call TRBJ2-2; a weak D match, TRBD1 (5 bases). The germline V gene has CDR1 MGHDK and CDR2 SYGVNS. The CDR3 sequence is 16 residues long. Trimming removed 4 bases at V and 0 bases at J, with 12 bases between. The CDR3 region is CASSAIDSANTGELFF. CDR3 coding DNA: TGTGCCAGCAGTGCCATAGACAGCGCGAACACCGGGGAGCTGTTTTTT.

The chain employs TRBV27 and TRBJ2-1; TRBD2 is a possible D gene (6 bases). V lost 6 bases and J lost 7, with 10 bases in between. The V gene's germline CDR1 is MNHEY and CDR2 SMNVEV (reference sequence). This CDR3 region has 12 residues. In nucleotides, the CDR3 is TGTGCCAGCAGCTATAGCGGAAATGAGCAGTTCTTC. It encodes CASSYSGNEQFF.

The chain recombines TRBV4-1 with TRBJ2-3, with 9 nucleotides matching TRBD2. The V gene's germline CDR1 is MGHRA and CDR2 YSYEKL. V lost 1 base, J lost 1 base, and 6 bases stayed unmatched. This CDR3 region has 17 residues. The CDR3 DNA sequence: TGCGCCAGCAGCCAAGGGGGGCTAGCGGGACGCACAGATACGCAGTATTTT. This codes for CASSQGGLAGRTDTQYF.

This clone is a singleton in its sample. The chain recombines TRBV28 with TRBJ1-5; no definite D call. Deletions cut 7 bases from V and 0 bases from J, with 16 bases between. Germline-derived CDR1 and CDR2 are MDHEN and SYDVKM. The CDR3 has 16 residues. CDR3 bases: TGTGCCAGCACCGACGTCAGAGACTATAGCAATCAGCCCCAGCATTTT. Translation: CASTDVRDYSNQPQHF.

This chain links TRBV27 with TRBJ2-3; the D is unclear. V was pared by 3 bases and J by 2 bases, with 9 bases between. The length of the CDR3 is 14 residues. Per germline, CDR1 MNHEY and CDR2 SMNVEV (reference sequence). Here the CDR3 reads CASSLGPITDTQYF. The CDR3, as DNA: TGTGCCAGCAGTTTGGGCCCTATCACAGATACGCAGTATTTT.

The DNA of the CDR3 is TGTGCCATCAGTGAGGAAAGGGGGCCCTCCTACGAGCAGTACTTC. Protein sequence: CAISEERGPSYEQYF. The genes are TRBV10-3 and TRBJ2-7, with 7 bases identical to TRBD1. This CDR3 is 15 amino acids long. Germline V gives CDR1 ENHRY, CDR2 SYGVKD. V trimming: 2 bases; J trimming: 0 bases; junction bases outside the gene matches: 4.